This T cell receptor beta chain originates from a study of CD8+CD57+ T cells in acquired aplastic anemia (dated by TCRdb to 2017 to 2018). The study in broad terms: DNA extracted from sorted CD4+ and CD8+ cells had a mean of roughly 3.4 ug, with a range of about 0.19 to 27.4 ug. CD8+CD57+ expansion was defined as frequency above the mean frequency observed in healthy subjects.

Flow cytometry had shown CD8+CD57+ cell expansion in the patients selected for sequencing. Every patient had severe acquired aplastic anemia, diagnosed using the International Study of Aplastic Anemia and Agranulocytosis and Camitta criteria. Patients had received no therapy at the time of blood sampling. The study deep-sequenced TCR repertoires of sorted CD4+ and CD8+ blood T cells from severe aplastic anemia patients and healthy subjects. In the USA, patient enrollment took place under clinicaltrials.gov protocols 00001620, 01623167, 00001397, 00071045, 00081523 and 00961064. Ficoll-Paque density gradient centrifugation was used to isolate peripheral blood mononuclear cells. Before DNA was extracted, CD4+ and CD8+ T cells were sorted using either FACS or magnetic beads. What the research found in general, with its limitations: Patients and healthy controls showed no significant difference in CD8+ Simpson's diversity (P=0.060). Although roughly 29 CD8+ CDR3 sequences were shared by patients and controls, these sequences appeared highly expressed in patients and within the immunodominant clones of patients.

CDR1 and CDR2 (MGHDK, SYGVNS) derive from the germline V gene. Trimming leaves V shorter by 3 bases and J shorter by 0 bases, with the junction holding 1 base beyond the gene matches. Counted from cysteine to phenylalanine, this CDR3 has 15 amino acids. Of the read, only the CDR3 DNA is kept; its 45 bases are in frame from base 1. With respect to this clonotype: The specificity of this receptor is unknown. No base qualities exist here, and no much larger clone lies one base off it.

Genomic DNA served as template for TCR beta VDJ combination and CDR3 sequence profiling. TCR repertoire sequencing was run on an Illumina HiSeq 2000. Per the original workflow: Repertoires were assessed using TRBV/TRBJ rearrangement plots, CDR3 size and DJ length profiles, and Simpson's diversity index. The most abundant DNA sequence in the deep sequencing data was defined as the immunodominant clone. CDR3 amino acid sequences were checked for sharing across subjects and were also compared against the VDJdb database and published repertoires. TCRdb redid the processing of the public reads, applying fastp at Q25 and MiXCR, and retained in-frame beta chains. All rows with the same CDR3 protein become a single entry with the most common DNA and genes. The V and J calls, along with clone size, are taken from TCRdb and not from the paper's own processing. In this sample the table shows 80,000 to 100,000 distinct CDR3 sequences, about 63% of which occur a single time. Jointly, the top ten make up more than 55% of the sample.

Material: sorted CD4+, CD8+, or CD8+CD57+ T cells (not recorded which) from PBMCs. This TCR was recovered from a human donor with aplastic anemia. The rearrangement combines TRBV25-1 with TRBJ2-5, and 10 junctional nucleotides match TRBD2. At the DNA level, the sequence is TGTGCCAGCAGTGAGAGCGGGAGGGACCAAGAGACCCAGTACTTC. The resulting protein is CASSESGRDQETQYF.